The next 5 T cell receptor beta chains were all read from a single sample in a study of T cell repertoires in cytomegalovirus infection (dated by TCRdb to the late 2010s). These reads were obtained on an Illumina HiSeq 1500. The public reads were quality trimmed at Q25 with fastp and then assembled into clones with MiXCR by TCRdb, keeping productive beta chains. Each entry merges the rows of one CDR3 protein and shows their most common DNA and genes. The sample records roughly 500,000 distinct CDR3 sequences, approximately 16% of which are singletons. The ten largest clones take up 20% to 30% of the sample. Input material: CD8+ T cells from PBMCs. Every receptor here comes from a human donor in good health (CMV status not recorded). Some clones in this sample may be carry-over from other donors' samples.

The V call is TRBV3-1, the J call TRBJ1-5; 7 positions agree with TRBD1. Germline CDR1 LGHDT, CDR2 YNNKEL (reference sequence). The trim removed 8 bases at V and 1 base at J, leaving 8 bases unmatched. The CDR3 spans 15 residues. The CDR3 region is CASGAGGRSNQPQHF. As DNA, the CDR3 is TGTGCCAGCGGGGCAGGGGGAAGAAGCAATCAGCCCCAGCATTTT.

As concerns this clonotype: The CDR3 does not close with the conserved phenylalanine or tryptophan, likely indicating a read error. The genes are TRBV12-3 or TRBV12-4 and TRBJ2-7, with unresolved D. V shed 5 bases and J shed 3 bases, with 17 bases lying between them. The CDR3 loop spans 15 amino acids. The CDR3 is CASSPAGNYLYEQYL. The CDR3 bases are TGTGCCAGCAGTCCCGCCGGTAATTACCTCTACGAGCAGTACTTA.

This clonotype was found many times. This chain joins TRBV6-5 and TRBJ1-2; weak D call: TRBD1 (6 bases). Trimming took 0 bases from V and 8 from J, leaving 13 bases between them. Germline CDR1 and CDR2: MNHEY and SVGAGI. This CDR3 contains 14 residues. CDR3 residues: CASSYSEGVGGYTF. The CDR3 DNA sequence: TGTGCCAGCAGTTACTCGGAGGGGGTGGGGGGCTACACCTTC.

Worth noting for this clonotype: Being one base from a much bigger clone, this may be a read error. V and J are TRBV6-6 and TRBJ1-1, with D possibly TRBD1 on 5 matching bases. Germline V gene sequence: CDR1 MNHNY, CDR2 SVGAGI (reference sequence). Trimming stripped 8 bases from V and 0 bases from J, with 19 bases between. CDR3 length: 16 residues. The CDR3 reads CASGFPGGVMNTEAFF. The CDR3 bases are TGTGCCAGCGGTTTCCCGGGGGGGGTTATGAACACTGAAGCTTTCTTT.

This clonotype was counted ten times or more. V gene TRBV12-3 or TRBV12-4 combines with J gene TRBJ1-2; D is unresolved. The CDR3 totals 14 residues. The V gene lost 5 bases and the J gene lost 7 bases, with 17 bases spanning the gap. The chain's CDR3 is CASSVASGSGGYTF. As DNA, the CDR3 is TGTGCCAGCAGTGTCGCGTCCGGGAGTGGTGGCTACACCTTC.